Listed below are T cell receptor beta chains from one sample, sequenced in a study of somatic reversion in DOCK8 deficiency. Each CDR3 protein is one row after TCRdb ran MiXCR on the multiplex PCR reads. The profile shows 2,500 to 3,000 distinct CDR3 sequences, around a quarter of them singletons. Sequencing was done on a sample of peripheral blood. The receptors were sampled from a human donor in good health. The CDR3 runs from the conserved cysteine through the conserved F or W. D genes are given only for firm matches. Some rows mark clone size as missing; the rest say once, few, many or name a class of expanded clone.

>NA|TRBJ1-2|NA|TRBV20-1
CSARVTYGYTF
TGCAGTGCTAGAGTTACTTATGGCTACACCTTC
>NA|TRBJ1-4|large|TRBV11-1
CASSFGRNGKLFF
TGTGCCAGCAGCTTTGGACGTAACGGAAAACTGTTTTTT
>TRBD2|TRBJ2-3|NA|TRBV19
CATSSGRTDTQYF
TGTGCCACCTCTAGCGGGAGAACAGATACGCAGTATTTT
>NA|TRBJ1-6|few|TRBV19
CASRRGKDIRAFSPLHF
TGTGCCAGTAGGAGGGGGAAAGACATACGGGCATTCTCACCCCTCCACTTT
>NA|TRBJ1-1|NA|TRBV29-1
CSVAGQMNTEAFF
TGCAGCGTTGCAGGACAGATGAACACTGAAGCTTTCTTT
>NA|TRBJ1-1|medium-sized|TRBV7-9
CASSSVWNTEAFF
TGTGCCAGCAGCTCTGTTTGGAACACTGAAGCTTTCTTT
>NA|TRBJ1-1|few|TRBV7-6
CASSIGGVNTEAFF
TGTGCCAGCAGCATTGGGGGGGTGAACACTGAAGCTTTCTTT
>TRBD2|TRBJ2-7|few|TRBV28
CATTGGADYEQYF
TGTGCCACCACCGGGGGGGCGGACTACGAGCAGTACTTC
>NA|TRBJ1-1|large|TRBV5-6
CASSLPGVRTEAFF
TGTGCCAGCAGCCTCCCTGGAGTTAGGACTGAAGCTTTCTTT
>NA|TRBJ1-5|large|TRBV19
CASTIMGRANGNQPQHF
TGTGCCAGTACCATTATGGGCAGGGCAAATGGGAATCAGCCCCAGCATTTT
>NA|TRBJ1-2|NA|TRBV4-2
CASSRPKTNYGYTF
TGTGCCAGCAGCCGACCTAAAACCAACTATGGCTACACCTTC
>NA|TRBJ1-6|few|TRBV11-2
CASSLGGGNSPLHF
TGTGCCAGCAGCTTAGGGGGGGGCAATTCACCCCTCCACTTT
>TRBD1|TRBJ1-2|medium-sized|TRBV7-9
CASSLQGTANYGYTF
TGTGCCAGCAGCTTACAAGGGACAGCTAACTATGGCTACACCTTC
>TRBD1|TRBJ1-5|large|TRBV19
CASSVGQGYNQPQHF
TGTGCCAGTAGTGTAGGACAGGGCTACAATCAGCCCCAGCATTTT
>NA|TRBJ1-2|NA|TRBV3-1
CASSQESGHYTF
TGTGCCAGCAGCCAAGAGTCAGGTCACTACACCTTC
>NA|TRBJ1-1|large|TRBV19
CASSIGGGGEAFF
TGTGCCAGTAGTATTGGAGGGGGTGGTGAAGCTTTCTTT
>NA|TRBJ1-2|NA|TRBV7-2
CASSLNRDYGYTF
TGTGCCAGCAGCTTAAACAGGGACTATGGCTACACCTTC
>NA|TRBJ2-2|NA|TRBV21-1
CAKAEDGELMNTGELFF
TGTGCCAAGGCGGAGGACGGGGAGTTAATGAACACCGGGGAGCTGTTTTTT
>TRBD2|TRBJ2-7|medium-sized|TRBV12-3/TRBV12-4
CASNRREGAYEQYF
TGTGCCAGCAATAGGCGGGAGGGCGCCTACGAGCAGTACTTC
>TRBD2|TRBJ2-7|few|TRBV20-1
CSAGGAGRSTYEQYF
TGCAGTGCTGGAGGAGCGGGGAGGTCGACCTACGAGCAGTACTTC
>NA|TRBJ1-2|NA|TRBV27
CASSLSGAANYGYTF
TGTGCCAGCAGTTTATCTGGGGCGGCAAACTATGGCTACACCTTC
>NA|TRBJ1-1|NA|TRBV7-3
CASSLVMNTEAFF
TGTGCCAGCAGCTTAGTAATGAACACTGAAGCTTTCTTT
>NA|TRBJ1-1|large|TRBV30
CAWSTGHTEAFF
TGTGCCTGGAGTACAGGGCACACTGAAGCTTTCTTT
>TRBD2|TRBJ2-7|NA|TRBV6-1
CASKWGLADSYEQYF
TGTGCCAGCAAGTGGGGACTAGCGGACTCCTACGAGCAGTACTTC
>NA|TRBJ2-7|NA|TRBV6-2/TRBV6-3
CASSTRGSDFYEQYF
TGTGCCAGCAGTACACGGGGATCGGACTTCTACGAGCAGTACTTC
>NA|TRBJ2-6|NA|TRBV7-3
CASSSPMAGPSGANVLTF
TGTGCCAGCAGCTCCCCCATGGCGGGTCCCTCTGGGGCCAACGTCCTGACTTTC
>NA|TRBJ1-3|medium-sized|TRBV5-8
CASSDRTGNTIYF
TGTGCCAGCAGCGACAGGACTGGAAACACCATATATTTT
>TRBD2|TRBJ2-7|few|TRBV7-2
CASSLQAGGPREQYF
TGTGCCAGCAGCTTACAAGCGGGAGGCCCTCGCGAGCAGTACTTC
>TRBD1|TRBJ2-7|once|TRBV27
CASSLRQGAIYEQYF
TGTGCCAGCAGTCTCCGACAGGGGGCGATCTACGAGCAGTACTTC
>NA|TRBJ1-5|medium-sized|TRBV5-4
CASSLGGNSNQPQHF
TGTGCCAGCAGCCTGGGGGGAAATAGCAATCAGCCCCAGCATTTT
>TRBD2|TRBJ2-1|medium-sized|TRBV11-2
CASSPPGRYNEQFF
TGTGCCAGCAGCCCGCCCGGGAGGTACAATGAGCAGTTCTTC
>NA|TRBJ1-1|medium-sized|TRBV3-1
CASSWGGGDTEAFF
TGTGCCAGCAGCTGGGGGGGAGGAGACACTGAAGCTTTCTTT
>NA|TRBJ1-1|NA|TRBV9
CSSSPWSQTEAFF
TGTTCCAGCAGCCCTTGGTCCCAAACTGAAGCTTTCTTT
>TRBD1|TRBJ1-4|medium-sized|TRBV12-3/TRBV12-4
CASSLGGGTANEKLFF
TGTGCCAGCAGTTTGGGGGGGGGGACAGCTAATGAAAAACTGTTTTTT
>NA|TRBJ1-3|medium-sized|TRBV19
CASSPSGPPIGNTIYF
TGTGCCAGTAGTCCCTCCGGACCCCCCATTGGAAACACCATATATTTT
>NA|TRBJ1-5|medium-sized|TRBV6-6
CASSHPTGSNQPQHF
TGTGCCAGCAGCCACCCAACGGGCAGCAATCAGCCCCAGCATTTT
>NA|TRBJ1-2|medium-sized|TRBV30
CAWTEAGVLGTNGYTF
TGTGCCTGGACCGAGGCAGGGGTTTTGGGAACTAATGGCTACACCTTC
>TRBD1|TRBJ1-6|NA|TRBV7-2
CASSSPDRDYNSPLHF
TGTGCCAGCAGCTCCCCGGACAGGGACTATAATTCACCCCTCCACTTT
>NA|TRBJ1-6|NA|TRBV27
CASSLGGGLSPLHF
TGTGCCAGCAGTTTAGGTGGAGGATTATCACCCCTCCACTTT
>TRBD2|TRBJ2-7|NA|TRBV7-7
CASSSSVPGGAHEQYF
TGTGCTAGCAGCAGCAGCGTTCCGGGGGGGGCCCACGAGCAGTACTTC
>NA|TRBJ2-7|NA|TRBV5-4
CASSLDRSYGQYF
TGTGCCAGCAGTCTAGACAGGTCCTACGGGCAGTACTTC
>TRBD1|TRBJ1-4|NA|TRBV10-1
CASSPGTGGHEKLFF
TGCGCCAGCAGTCCTGGGACAGGGGGGCATGAAAAACTGTTTTTT
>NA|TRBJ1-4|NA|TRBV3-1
CASSLGGNEKLLF
TGTGCCAGCAGCCTGGGGGGGAATGAAAAACTGCTTTTT